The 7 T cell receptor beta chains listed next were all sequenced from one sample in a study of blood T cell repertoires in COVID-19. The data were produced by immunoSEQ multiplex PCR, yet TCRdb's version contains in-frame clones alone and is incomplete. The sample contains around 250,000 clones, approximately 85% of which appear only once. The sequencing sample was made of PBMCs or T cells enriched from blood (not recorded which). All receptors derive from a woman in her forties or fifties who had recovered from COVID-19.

CDR3 DNA: TGTGCCAGTAGTGGGGACAGATTTAACACTGAAGCTTTCTTT. It yields the protein CASSGDRFNTEAFF. The J gene is TRBJ1-1, the V gene TRBV19, with 7 positions matching TRBD1. J was trimmed by 2 bases and V by 5 bases; bases with no gene match: 5. CDR1 is LNHDA, CDR2 SQIVND, per germline (reference sequence). The CDR3 length is 14 residues.

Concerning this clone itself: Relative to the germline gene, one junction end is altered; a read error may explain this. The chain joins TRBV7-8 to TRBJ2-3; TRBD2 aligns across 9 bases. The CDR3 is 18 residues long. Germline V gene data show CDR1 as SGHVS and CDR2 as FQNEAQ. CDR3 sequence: CAGSLARTTSGTTDTQYF. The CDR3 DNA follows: TGTGCCGGCAGCTTAGCGAGGACGACTAGCGGAACCACAGATACGCAGTATTTT.

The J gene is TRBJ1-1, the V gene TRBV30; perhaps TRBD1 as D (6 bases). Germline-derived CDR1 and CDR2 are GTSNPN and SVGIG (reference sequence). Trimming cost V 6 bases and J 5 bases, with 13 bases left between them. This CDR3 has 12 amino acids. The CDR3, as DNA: TGTGCCTGCCGGGACATACGGACTGAAGCTTTCTTT. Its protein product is CACRDIRTEAFF.

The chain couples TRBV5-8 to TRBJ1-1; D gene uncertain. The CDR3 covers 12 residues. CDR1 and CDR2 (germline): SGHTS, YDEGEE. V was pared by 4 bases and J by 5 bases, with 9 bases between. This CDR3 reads CASSIGGTEAFF. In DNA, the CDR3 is TGTGCCAGCAGCATCGGAGGGACTGAAGCTTTCTTT.

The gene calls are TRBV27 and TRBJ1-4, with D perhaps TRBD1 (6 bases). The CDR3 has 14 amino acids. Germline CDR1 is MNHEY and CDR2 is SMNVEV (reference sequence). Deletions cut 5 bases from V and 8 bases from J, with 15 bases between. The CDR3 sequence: CASSDSGGGEKLFF. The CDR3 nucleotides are TGTGCCAGCAGTGATTCTGGGGGGGGCGAAAAACTGTTTTTT. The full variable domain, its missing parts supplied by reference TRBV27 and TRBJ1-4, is EAQVTQNPRYLITVTGKKLTVTCSQNMNHEYMSWYRQDPGLGLRQIYYSMNVEVTDKGDVPEGYKVSRKEKRNFPLILESPSPNQTSLYFCASSDSGGGEKLFFGSGTQLSVL.

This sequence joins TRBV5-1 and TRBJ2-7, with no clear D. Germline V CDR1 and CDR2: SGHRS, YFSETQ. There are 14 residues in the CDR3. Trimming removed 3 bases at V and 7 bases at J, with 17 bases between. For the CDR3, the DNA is TGCGCCAGCAGCTCTAACCCGAGTTCTGAGGAGCAGTACTTC. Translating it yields CASSSNPSSEEQYF.

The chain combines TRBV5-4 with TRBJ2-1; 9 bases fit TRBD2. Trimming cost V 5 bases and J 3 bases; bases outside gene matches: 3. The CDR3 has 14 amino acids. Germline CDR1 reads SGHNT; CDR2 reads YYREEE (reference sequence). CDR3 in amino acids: CASREAGGYNEQFF. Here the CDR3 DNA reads TGTGCCAGCAGAGAAGCGGGAGGCTACAATGAGCAGTTCTTC. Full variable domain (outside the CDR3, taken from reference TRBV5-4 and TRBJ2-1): ETGVTQSPTHLIKTRGQQVTLRCSSQSGHNTVSWYQQALGQGPQFIFQYYREEENGRGNFPPRFSGLQFPNYSSELNVNALELDDSALYLCASREAGGYNEQFFGPGTRLTVL.